A selection of T cell receptor beta chains follows, all from one sample in a study of blood T cell repertoires in COVID-19. Using immunoSEQ multiplex PCR, the repertoire was profiled, and TCRdb retains in-frame clones only, with some absent. Of 53,000 or so clones in the sample, roughly 86% are singletons; the top ten hold about an eighth. Specimen: peripheral blood. All receptors derive from a man between 65 and 79 years old with active COVID-19. The CDR3 runs from the conserved cysteine through the conserved F or W. D genes are given only for firm matches. Not all rows give a size; the values are once, few, many and, for expanded clones, a class.

d_gene | len | j_gene | v_gene | abundance | CDR3aa | CDR3nt
NA | 13 | TRBJ1-1 | TRBV27 | once | CASSYRGDTEAFF | TGTGCCAGCAGTTACCGGGGTGACACTGAAGCTTTCTTT
TRBD2 | 14 | TRBJ2-3 | TRBV5-1 | once | CASSSGLATDTQYF | TGCGCCAGCAGCTCCGGACTAGCCACAGATACGCAGTATTTT
NA | 14 | TRBJ2-1 | TRBV7-3 | NA | CASSFSGFYNEQFF | TGTGCCAGCAGCTTCAGCGGGTTCTACAATGAGCAGTTCTTC
NA | 15 | TRBJ1-1 | TRBV5-1 | few | CASSSAGARNTEAFF | TGCGCCAGCAGCTCCGCTGGGGCCAGAAACACTGAAGCTTTCTTT
NA | 12 | TRBJ2-2 | TRBV19 | NA | CASAANTGELFF | TGTGCCAGTGCGGCGAACACCGGGGAGCTGTTTTTT
TRBD1 | 16 | TRBJ1-6 | TRBV7-2 | NA | CASSPGQGPRNSPLHF | TGTGCCAGCAGCCCCGGACAGGGGCCTCGGAATTCACCCCTCCACTTT
NA | 15 | TRBJ2-3 | TRBV13 | NA | CASSLGGGGTDTQYF | TGTGCCAGCAGCTTAGGGGGCGGGGGCACAGATACGCAGTATTTT
NA | 13 | TRBJ2-7 | TRBV9 | NA | CASSPPEAYEQYF | TGTGCCAGCAGCCCCCCCGAGGCCTACGAGCAGTACTTC
NA | 12 | TRBJ1-5 | TRBV3-1/TRBV3-2 | NA | CASSPLGGPQHF | TGTGCCAGCAGCCCTCTCGGGGGGCCCCAGCATTTT
NA | 13 | TRBJ1-1 | TRBV15 | NA | CATSKARPSEAFF | TGTGCCACCAGCAAAGCGCGGCCTTCTGAAGCTTTCTTT
TRBD1 | 14 | TRBJ2-7 | TRBV7-8 | once | CASSMKTGSYEQYF | TGTGCCAGCAGCATGAAGACAGGGTCCTACGAGCAGTACTTC
NA | 14 | TRBJ1-1 | TRBV6-2/TRBV6-3 | NA | CASSYFAGSFEAFF | TGTGCCAGCAGTTACTTCGCAGGATCTTTTGAAGCTTTCTTT
NA | 13 | TRBJ2-2 | TRBV4-3 | NA | CASSPRGAGELFF | TGCGCCAGCAGCCCCCGCGGGGCCGGGGAGCTGTTTTTT
NA | 13 | TRBJ2-7 | TRBV6-2/TRBV6-3 | NA | CASSTNSDYEQYF | TGTGCCAGCAGTACAAATAGCGACTACGAGCAGTACTTC
NA | 15 | TRBJ1-2 | TRBV25-1 | NA | CASRLPTGSGYGYTF | TGTGCCAGCAGACTACCTACAGGGTCGGGCTATGGCTACACCTTC
NA | 14 | TRBJ1-2 | TRBV3-1/TRBV3-2 | NA | CASSPIGSPGGYTF | TGTGCCAGCAGCCCCATAGGGAGTCCAGGTGGCTACACCTTC
NA | 13 | TRBJ1-5 | TRBV30 | NA | CAWSGQNNQPQHF | TGTGCCTGGAGCGGACAGAACAATCAGCCCCAGCATTTT
NA | 14 | TRBJ2-1 | TRBV4-2 | once | CASSLVIESNEQFF | TGTGCCAGCAGCCTAGTCATTGAATCGAATGAGCAGTTCTTC
TRBD1 | 14 | TRBJ2-7 | TRBV19 | NA | CASSLGTGAQEQYF | TGTGCCAGTAGTTTAGGGACAGGAGCCCAGGAGCAGTACTTC
NA | 15 | TRBJ1-3 | TRBV25-1 | NA | CASSEWEGIGNTIYF | TGTGCCAGCAGTGAATGGGAGGGGATTGGAAACACCATATATTTT
NA | 16 | TRBJ1-1 | TRBV5-1 | once | CASSLASEAVNTEAFF | TGCGCCAGCAGCTTGGCTAGTGAGGCTGTGAACACTGAAGCTTTCTTT
NA | 16 | TRBJ2-6 | TRBV5-4 | NA | CASLLLVQSRANVLTF | TGTGCCAGCCTCTTGCTCGTACAAAGTCGGGCCAACGTCCTGACTTTC
TRBD2 | 13 | TRBJ2-3 | TRBV6-4 | once | CASSSGVTDTQYF | TGTGCCAGCAGTAGCGGGGTAACAGATACGCAGTATTTT
TRBD1 | 15 | TRBJ2-2 | TRBV7-2 | once | CASRRGRLNTGKLFF | TGTGCCAGCAGGAGGGGGCGCTTGAACACCGGGAAGCTGTTTTTT
TRBD1 | 15 | TRBJ1-3 | TRBV2 | NA | CASTVQGGSGNTIYF | TGTGCCAGCACCGTTCAGGGGGGCTCTGGAAACACCATATATTTT
NA | 15 | TRBJ2-7 | TRBV6-2/TRBV6-3 | NA | CASSQTIAASYEQYF | TGTGCCAGCAGCCAGACAATTGCTGCTTCCTACGAGCAGTACTTC
TRBD1 | 16 | TRBJ1-2 | TRBV19 | NA | CASSITADRSKGGYTF | TGTGCCAGTAGTATTACGGCGGACAGGTCTAAGGGTGGCTACACCTTC
TRBD1 | 15 | TRBJ2-7 | TRBV7-3 | once | CASSLGTGSYYEQYF | TGTGCCAGCAGCTTAGGGACAGGGTCGTACTACGAGCAGTACTTC
TRBD2 | 15 | TRBJ2-1 | TRBV5-1 | NA | CASTSIAGAYNEQFF | TGCGCCAGCACCTCCATAGCGGGGGCCTACAATGAGCAGTTCTTC
NA | 14 | TRBJ2-7 | TRBV7-2 | NA | CASSALLTGYEQYF | TGTGCCAGCAGCGCCCTCCTAACGGGCTACGAGCAGTACTTC
TRBD1 | 14 | TRBJ2-4 | TRBV19 | NA | CASRREGAKDIQYF | TGTGCCAGCAGAAGAGAGGGGGCGAAAGACATTCAGTACTTC
NA | 17 | TRBJ1-6 | TRBV11-3 | NA | CASSFLAPTVDNSPLHF | TGTGCCAGCAGCTTTTTAGCCCCGACGGTAGATAATTCACCCCTCCACTTT